This record covers a single T cell receptor (beta chain). The data belong to a study of PD-1 blockade in classical Hodgkin lymphoma. The CDR3 contains 19 residues. Indicated time point: cycle 4 day 1 (C4D1), after less than seven weeks of nivolumab. Each patient experienced a relapse that followed autologous stem cell transplantation, and brentuximab vedotin exposure varied. CD4+ T cells were purified from thawed PBMCs by negative selection. Clones were read by immunoSEQ multiplex PCR, and TCRdb kept only the in-frame ones, dropping some. In the table there are around 37,000 clones, about 90% of which are singletons.

The chain couples TRBV21-1 to TRBJ1-1; the DNA was not compared with TRBD1, the D call given in the table. TRBV21-1 is a listed pseudogene. Sequenced material: CD4+ T cells from blood, taken before the fourth cycle of nivolumab. This sequence originates from a human donor with classical Hodgkin lymphoma. Written as DNA, the CDR3 is TGTGCCAGCATCCACAACAAGGTCCCCAAGACATTCATGAACACTGAAGCTTTCTTT. Translation gives CASIHNKVPKTFMNTEAFF.